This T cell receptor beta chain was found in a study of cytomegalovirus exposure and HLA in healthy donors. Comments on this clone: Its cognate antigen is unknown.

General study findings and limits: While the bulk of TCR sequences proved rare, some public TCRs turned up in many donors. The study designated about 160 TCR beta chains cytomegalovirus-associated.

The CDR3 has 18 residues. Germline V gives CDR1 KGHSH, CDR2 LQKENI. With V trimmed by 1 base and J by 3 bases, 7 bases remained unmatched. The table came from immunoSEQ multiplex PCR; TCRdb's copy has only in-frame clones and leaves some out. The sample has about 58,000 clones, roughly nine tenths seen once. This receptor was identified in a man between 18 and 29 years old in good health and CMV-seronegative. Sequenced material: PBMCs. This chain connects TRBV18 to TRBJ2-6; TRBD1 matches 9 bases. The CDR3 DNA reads TGTGCCAGCTCACCACGGACAGGGGACCCTGGTGGGGCCAACGTCCTGACTTTC. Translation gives CASSPRTGDPGGANVLTF.